One and the same sample provided the 8 T cell receptor beta chains below, sequenced in a study of PD-1 blockade in classical Hodgkin lymphoma. Some clones are missing from TCRdb's copy, which holds only in-frame ones; the method was immunoSEQ multiplex PCR. The data contain about 58,000 clones, 88% of them singletons. Autologous stem cell transplantation was followed by relapse in every patient, and brentuximab vedotin exposure varied. Source: peripheral blood mononuclear cells (PBMCs), taken before the second cycle of nivolumab. Receptor source: a human donor with classical Hodgkin lymphoma.

The gene calls are TRBV7-9 and TRBJ1-2, with D hard to call. V was pared by 4 bases and J by 9 bases, with 15 bases between. CDR3 length: 13 residues. CDR1 and CDR2 from the germline V gene are SEHNR and FQNEAQ (reference sequence). CDR3 sequence (DNA): TGTGCCAGCAGCTCACCATCGGGCTGGCGCTACACCTTC. The encoded protein is CASSSPSGWRYTF.

This chain uses TRBV13 with TRBJ2-2; the D is unclear. Germline CDR1 PRHDT, CDR2 FYEKMQ (reference sequence). The V end lost 5 bases, the J end lost 4 bases, and 8 bases lay between the germline ends. The CDR3 covers 13 residues. This CDR3 is CASSPPGTGELFF. For the CDR3, the DNA is TGTGCCAGCAGCCCCCCGGGCACCGGGGAGCTGTTTTTT.

The genes are TRBV7-3 and TRBJ2-2; possible D gene TRBD1, 6 bases. The CDR3 is 15 amino acids. V was shortened by 5 bases and J by 4 bases, with 14 bases between the two germline ends. Germline CDR1 reads SGHTA; CDR2 reads FQGTGA. CDR3 nucleotide sequence: TGTGCCAGCAGCCCGAAGCAGGGGCCCACCGGGGAGCTGTTTTTT. Protein: CASSPKQGPTGELFF.

This chain connects TRBV27 to TRBJ2-7; D is unresolved. V was trimmed by 8 bases and J by 2 bases, leaving 13 bases between them. This CDR3 has 13 residues. CDR1 is MNHEY and CDR2 is SMNVEV in the germline V gene (reference sequence). CDR3 nucleotide sequence: TGTGCCAGCTCGTATGGGGAAACCTACGAGCAGTACTTC. Encoded protein: CASSYGETYEQYF.

The genes are TRBV2 and TRBJ2-7; 13 bases map to TRBD2. The J segment lost 4 bases and the V segment lost 3 bases, leaving 0 bases of the junction unmatched. This CDR3 comprises 14 residues. Germline V gene data show CDR1 as SNHLY and CDR2 as FYNNEI. In DNA, the CDR3 is TGTGCCAGCAGTGAGACTAGCGGGGGGTACGAGCAGTACTTC. As protein: CASSETSGGYEQYF.

This clone was observed a single time. The chain has TRBV7-8 and TRBJ1-1; D call uncertain. The CDR3 is 13 residues long. Trimming left V 0 bases short and J 7 bases short, with 9 bases between. Germline loops: CDR1 SGHVS, CDR2 FQNEAQ. The DNA for the CDR3 is TGTGCCAGCAGCTTAGCGGGCAGAAATGAAGCTTTCTTT. It encodes CASSLAGRNEAFF.

V usage is TRBV6-5 and J usage is TRBJ1-6; no definite D call. CDR3 length: 14 amino acids. V was pared by 6 bases and J by 8 bases, with 14 bases between. Germline values: CDR1 MNHEY, CDR2 SVGAGI. CDR3 residues: CASRNSDGHSPLHF. The DNA of the CDR3 is TGTGCCAGCAGGAACTCCGACGGTCATTCACCCCTCCACTTT.

A few counts support this clone. The chain joins TRBV20-1 to TRBJ2-1; D not resolved. The CDR3 totals 9 residues. V shed 7 bases and J shed 7 bases, with 5 bases lying between them. The germline CDR1 and CDR2 sequences are DFQATT and SNEGSKA (reference sequence). The DNA of the CDR3 is TGCAGTGTGGAAAATGAGCAGTTCTTC. Translating it yields CSVENEQFF.